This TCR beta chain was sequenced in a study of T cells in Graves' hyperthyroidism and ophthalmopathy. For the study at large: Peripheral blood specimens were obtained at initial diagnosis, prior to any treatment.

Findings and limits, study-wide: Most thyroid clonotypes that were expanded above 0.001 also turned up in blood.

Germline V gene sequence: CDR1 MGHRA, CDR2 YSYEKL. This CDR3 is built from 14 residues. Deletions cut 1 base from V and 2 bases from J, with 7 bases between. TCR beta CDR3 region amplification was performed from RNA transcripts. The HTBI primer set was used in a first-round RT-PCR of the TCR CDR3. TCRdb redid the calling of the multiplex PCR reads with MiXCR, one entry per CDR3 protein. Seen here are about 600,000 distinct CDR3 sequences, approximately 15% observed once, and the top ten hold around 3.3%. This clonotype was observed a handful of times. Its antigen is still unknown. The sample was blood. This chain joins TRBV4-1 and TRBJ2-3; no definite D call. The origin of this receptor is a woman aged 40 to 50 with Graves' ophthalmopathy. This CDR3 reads CASSQAHHTDTQYF. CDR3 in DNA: TGCGCCAGCAGCCAAGCTCACCACACAGATACGCAGTATTTT.